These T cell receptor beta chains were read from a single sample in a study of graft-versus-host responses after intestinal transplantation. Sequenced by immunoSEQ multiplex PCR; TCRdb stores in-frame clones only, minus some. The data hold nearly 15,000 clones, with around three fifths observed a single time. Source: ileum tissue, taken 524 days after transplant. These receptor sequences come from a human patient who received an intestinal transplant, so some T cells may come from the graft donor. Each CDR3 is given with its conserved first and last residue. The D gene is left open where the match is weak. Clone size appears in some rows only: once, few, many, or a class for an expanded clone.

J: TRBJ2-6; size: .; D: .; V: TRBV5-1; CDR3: CASSLTGSSGANVLTF; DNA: TGCGCCAGCAGCTTAACAGGGAGCTCTGGGGCCAACGTCCTGACTTTC
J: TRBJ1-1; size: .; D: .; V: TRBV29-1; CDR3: CSGGLMNTEAFF; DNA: TGCAGCGGGGGACTGATGAACACTGAAGCTTTCTTT
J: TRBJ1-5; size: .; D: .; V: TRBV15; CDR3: CATSRDPWGRLYF; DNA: TGTGCCACCAGCAGAGATCCGTGGGGCCGCCTGTATTTT
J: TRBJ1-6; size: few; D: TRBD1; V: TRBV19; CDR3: CASSIWTGGSSYNSPLHF; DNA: TGTGCCAGTAGTATCTGGACAGGGGGGAGCTCCTATAATTCACCCCTCCACTTT
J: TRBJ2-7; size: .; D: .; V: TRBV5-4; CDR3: CASRARRDGPYEQYF; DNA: TGTGCCAGCAGGGCGAGGCGGGACGGACCCTACGAGCAGTACTTC
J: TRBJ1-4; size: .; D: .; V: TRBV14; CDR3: CASSQDLSGNEKLFF; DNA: TGTGCCAGCAGCCAAGATCTTTCAGGGAATGAAAAACTGTTTTTT
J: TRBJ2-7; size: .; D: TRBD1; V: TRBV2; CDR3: CASSYSRDRGQNEQYF; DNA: TGTGCCAGCAGTTATTCCCGGGACAGGGGGCAGAACGAGCAGTACTTC
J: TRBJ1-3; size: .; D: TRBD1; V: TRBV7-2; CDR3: CASSFRPGGSGNTIYF; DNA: TGTGCCAGCAGCTTTAGGCCAGGGGGCTCTGGAAACACCATATATTTT
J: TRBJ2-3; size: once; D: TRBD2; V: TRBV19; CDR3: CASSRSGGELDTQYF; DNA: TGTGCCAGTAGTCGTAGCGGGGGGGAATTAGATACGCAGTATTTT
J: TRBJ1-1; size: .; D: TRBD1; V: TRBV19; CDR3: CASSLTGPNTEAFF; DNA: TGTGCCAGTAGTTTGACAGGGCCGAACACTGAAGCTTTCTTT
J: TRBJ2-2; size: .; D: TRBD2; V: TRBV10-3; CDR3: CAISGTSGTIIGELFF; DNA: TGTGCCATCAGTGGGACTAGCGGGACCATCATCGGGGAGCTGTTTTTT
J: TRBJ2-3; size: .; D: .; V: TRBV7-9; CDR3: CASSLGHSITATTDTQYF; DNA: TGTGCCAGCAGCTTAGGTCACAGTATTACAGCAACAACAGATACGCAGTATTTT
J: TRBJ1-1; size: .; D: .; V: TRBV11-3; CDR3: CASSSQVNTEAFF; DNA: TGTGCCAGCAGCTCCCAGGTGAACACTGAAGCTTTCTTT
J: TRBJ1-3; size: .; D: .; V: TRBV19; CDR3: CASSILQNSGNAIYF; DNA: TGTGCCAGTAGTATACTACAGAACTCTGGAAACGCCATATATTTT
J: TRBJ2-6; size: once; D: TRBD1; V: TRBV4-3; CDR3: CASSHDRQGALSGANVLTF; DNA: TGCGCCAGCAGCCACGACCGACAGGGGGCTCTCTCTGGGGCCAACGTCCTGACTTTC